These 14 T cell receptor beta chains came from one sample sequenced in a study of blood T cell repertoires in COVID-19. Generated by immunoSEQ multiplex PCR, the TCRdb table keeps only in-frame clones and is missing some. The data contain fewer than 70,000 clones, about four fifths of them singletons. The sequenced sample consisted of peripheral blood. These receptors all stem from a woman older than 75 with acute or convalescent COVID-19.

The chain is built from TRBV10-2 and TRBJ1-1; D may be TRBD1 (5 bases). The CDR3 covers 11 residues. V was clipped by 7 bases and J by 10 bases, with 13 bases between them. The germline CDR1 and CDR2 sequences are WSHSY and SAAADI. This CDR3 reads CASNDGTRAFF. CDR3 sequence (DNA): TGCGCCAGCAATGATGGGACTCGAGCTTTCTTT.

This clone was picked up one time. This chain connects TRBV5-4 to TRBJ2-4; 7 bases align to TRBD2. V lost 0 bases to trimming and J lost 8 bases; unmatched junction nucleotides: 2. CDR3 length equals 13 residues. Germline CDR1 is SGHNT and CDR2 is YYREEE (reference sequence). The CDR3 DNA reads as TGTGCCAGCAGCTTGGCAGGGAGGGACATTCAGTACTTC. Protein product: CASSLAGRDIQYF.

The J gene is TRBJ1-1, the V gene TRBV7-8, with 7 bases fitting TRBD1. The germline gives CDR1 SGHVS, CDR2 FQNEAQ. The V segment lost 4 bases and the J segment 0 bases; nucleotides outside the gene matches: 5. CDR3 length equals 15 residues. The CDR3, as DNA: TGTGCCAGCAGCTCTCAGGGACAGTTGAACACTGAAGCTTTCTTT. Residues: CASSSQGQLNTEAFF. Full variable domain (remainder filled in from reference TRBV7-8 and TRBJ1-1): GAGVSQSPRYKVAKRGQDVALRCDPISGHVSLFWYQQALGQGPEFLTYFQNEAQLDKSGLPSDRFFAERPEGSVSTLKIQRTQQEDSAVYLCASSSQGQLNTEAFFGQGTRLTVV.

This clone was counted once. The chain uses TRBV3-1 (or the pseudogene TRBV3-2) and TRBJ2-1; TRBD2 matches at 9 bases. V shed 6 bases, J shed 0 bases, and the junction held 3 bases outside the gene matches. The CDR3 has 15 residues. The germline V gene encodes CDR1 LGHDT and CDR2 YNNKEL (reference sequence). CDR3: CASSPTSGSYNEQFF. CDR3 nucleotide sequence: TGTGCCAGCAGTCCGACTAGCGGCTCCTACAATGAGCAGTTCTTC.

The chain has TRBV19 and TRBJ1-5; D not certain. V lost 6 bases and J lost 2, with 14 bases in between. The length of the CDR3 is 15 residues. Germline CDR1 LNHDA, CDR2 SQIVND (reference sequence). The CDR3 sequence is CASSLQKGGNQPQHF. The CDR3 DNA sequence: TGTGCCAGTAGCCTCCAAAAGGGAGGCAATCAGCCCCAGCATTTT.

The rearrangement joins TRBV7-9 to TRBJ2-7; D is possibly TRBD2 (7 bases). Germline V lookup: CDR1 SEHNR, CDR2 FQNEAQ (reference sequence). V dropped 3 bases and J dropped 4 bases, with 16 bases sitting between them. There are 15 residues in the CDR3. The CDR3 DNA is TGTGCCAGCAGCTTCGGCCGGGGGGCGGGGTACGAGCAGTACTTC. It translates to CASSFGRGAGYEQYF.

This chain links TRBV12-5 with TRBJ1-1; 9 bases are shared with TRBD1. CDR1 and CDR2 from the germline V gene are LGHNT and FRNRAP. This CDR3 is 17 amino acids long. Losses at the gene ends were 2 bases for V and 0 bases for J; bases not matched to a gene: 7. This chain's CDR3 is CASGLSNRGRVNTEAFF. In DNA, the CDR3 is TGTGCTAGTGGTTTGTCAAACAGGGGGCGCGTGAACACTGAAGCTTTCTTT.

The chain employs TRBV3-1 (or the pseudogene TRBV3-2) and TRBJ2-3, with D possibly being TRBD2 (6 bases). The CDR3 totals 15 residues. V was clipped by 0 bases and J by 3 bases, with 10 bases between them. Germline V gene sequence: CDR1 LGHDT, CDR2 YNNKEL (reference sequence). The DNA of the CDR3 is TGTGCCAGCAGCCAAGATCCGGGGGAGACAGATACGCAGTATTTT. It encodes CASSQDPGETDTQYF.

The CDR3 DNA sequence: TGCAGCGTTCTCAGGGGTGGCGCTGAAGCTTTCTTT. Protein sequence: CSVLRGGAEAFF. This chain links TRBV29-1 with TRBJ1-1; D might be TRBD1 (6 bases). The V gene lost 5 bases and the J gene lost 6 bases, with 13 bases spanning the gap. CDR1 and CDR2 (germline): SQVTM, ANQGSEA. The CDR3 is made up of 12 amino acids.

V gene TRBV6-4 combines with J gene TRBJ1-1; D gene ambiguous. Germline loops: CDR1 MRHNA, CDR2 SNTAGT. V dropped 6 bases and J dropped 2 bases, with 10 bases sitting between them. The CDR3 extends over 13 amino acids. The CDR3 DNA sequence: TGTGCCAGCAGCACAGAGATTAACACTGAAGCTTTCTTT. Translated, it gives CASSTEINTEAFF.

The chain carries TRBV5-1 and TRBJ2-1; TRBD2 matches at 9 bases. The junction had 3 bases not matched to a gene; V was cut back by 0 bases and J by 5 bases. Germline CDR1 SGHRS, CDR2 YFSETQ. This CDR3 region has 15 residues. The CDR3 here is CASSLDAGGDNEQFF. The CDR3 DNA reads as TGCGCCAGCAGCTTGGACGCGGGAGGGGACAATGAGCAGTTCTTC.

The chain recombines TRBV5-1 with TRBJ2-2; tentative D call: TRBD1 (6 bases). The CDR3 contains 15 residues. CDR1 and CDR2 from the germline V gene are SGHRS and YFSETQ. Trimming removed 0 bases from V and 7 bases from J, with 13 bases in between. CDR3 nucleotides: TGCGCCAGCAGCTTGGGGACAGCATCGATCGGGGAGCTGTTTTTT. Protein: CASSLGTASIGELFF.

The rearrangement uses TRBV6-5 and TRBJ1-1, with D possibly matching TRBD1 (6 bases). From germline, CDR1 is MNHEY and CDR2 SVGAGI. CDR3 length: 13 amino acids. The V end was cut by 6 bases, the J end by 1 base, with 9 bases between. The DNA for the CDR3 is TGTGCCAGCAGCCTACAGGGGAACACTGAAGCTTTCTTT. Protein product: CASSLQGNTEAFF.

V and J are TRBV7-8 and TRBJ2-2; D is perhaps TRBD2 (5 bases). Germline lookup yields CDR1 SGHVS and CDR2 FQNEAQ. The CDR3 is made up of 14 amino acids. V shed 1 base and J shed 6 bases, with 9 bases lying between them. CDR3 coding DNA: TGTGCCAGCAGCTTAGATCCTAGCTCCGGGGAGCTGTTTTTT. Its translation is CASSLDPSSGELFF. The entire variable domain, with the rest obtained from reference TRBV7-8 and TRBJ2-2, is as follows: GAGVSQSPRYKVAKRGQDVALRCDPISGHVSLFWYQQALGQGPEFLTYFQNEAQLDKSGLPSDRFFAERPEGSVSTLKIQRTQQEDSAVYLCASSLDPSSGELFFGEGSRLTVL.